The 8 T cell receptor beta chains in this list originate from one sample, sequenced in a study of CD8 T cells in cerebrospinal fluid in Alzheimer's disease. Reprocessing the 10x single-cell sequencing reads, TCRdb reports a single entry for every CDR3 protein and omits DNA. The sample has roughly 780 distinct CDR3 sequences. Source material: cerebrospinal fluid. All receptors derive from a human donor with Parkinson's disease.

This clonotype is called large based on its frequency. The V call is TRBV12-3 or TRBV12-4, the J call TRBJ1-1; no DNA is available, so the TRBD1 call from TCRdb remains unchecked. The CDR3 spans 14 residues. CDR3 sequence reads: CASSPDRPGTEAFF.

According to its frequency, this clonotype is medium-sized. The chain uses TRBV6-5 and TRBJ1-4; as DNA is missing, the TRBD1 call by TCRdb cannot be tested. The CDR3 has 16 amino acids. In germline, CDR1 is MNHEY, CDR2 SVGAGI. The CDR3: CASSAVYRVTNEKLFF.

This clonotype is classed as medium-sized by frequency. The V and J genes are TRBV30 and TRBJ1-6; lacking DNA, the TRBD1 call made by TCRdb goes unchecked. This CDR3 is 14 amino acids long. Germline V lookup: CDR1 GTSNPN, CDR2 SVGIG (reference sequence). CDR3 region: CAWNRLGGNSPLHF. Full variable domain (remainder filled in from reference TRBV30 and TRBJ1-6): SQTIHQWPATLVQPVGSPLSLECTVEGTSNPNLYWYRQAAGRGLQLLFYSVGIGQISSEVPQNLSASRPQDRQFILSSKKLLLSDSGFYLCAWNRLGGNSPLHFGNGTRLTVT.

The chain is built from TRBV7-6 and TRBJ2-2. The CDR3 totals 14 residues. CDR1 and CDR2 (germline): SGHVS, FNYEAQ. CDR3 amino acids: CASRDGWNTGELFF.

This clonotype is labeled large based on frequency. CDR3 region: CASSKGRSSYNSPLHF. The chain carries TRBV21-1 and TRBJ1-6. TRBV21-1 is labeled a pseudogene. CDR3 length: 16 amino acids.

This clonotype is deemed large by its frequency. The chain recombines TRBV12-3 or TRBV12-4 with TRBJ2-2; TCRdb's assignment of TRBD1 cannot be checked, as there is no DNA. The CDR3 covers 14 residues. The CDR3 sequence: CAGRQGANTGELFF.

Its frequency marks this clonotype as large. The J gene is TRBJ1-5, the V gene TRBV6-5; the TCRdb call, TRBD1, lacks DNA for checking. This CDR3 spans 15 amino acids. CDR1 and CDR2 from the germline V gene are MNHEY and SVGAGI. The CDR3 loop reads CASSAYRGGNQPQHF.

This clonotype is labeled medium-sized (0.01 to 0.1%) based on frequency. The genes are TRBV30 and TRBJ1-1; the TCRdb call, TRBD1, lacks DNA for checking. Germline values: CDR1 GTSNPN, CDR2 SVGIG (reference sequence). The CDR3 loop spans 12 amino acids. The CDR3 reads CAWRDRVIEAFF.